This T cell receptor beta chain derives from a study of blood T cell repertoires in COVID-19. Overall study: COVID-19 samples from acute and convalescent phases originated in the United States, Italy and Spain. T cells, B-cell-depleted T cells, or PBMCs supplied cDNA or gDNA.

This CDR3 has 12 residues. The germline V gene has CDR1 LNHDA and CDR2 SQIVND (reference sequence). In the authors' methods: Nucleated cell counts were estimated from reference gene primer amplification. The repertoire was sequenced with immunoSEQ multiplex PCR; TCRdb's copy has only in-frame clones and lacks some. V, J and clone size are those of that table, while D and trimming were read from the DNA. The sample holds some 180,000 clones; 85% are singletons and the top ten take 6.5% to 9%. This clone was seen a single time. Its ends do not fully match the called genes, so a read error is possible. V usage is TRBV19 and J usage is TRBJ1-1; D is ambiguous. The sample was peripheral blood. The receptor was isolated from a woman aged 55-70 years with acute or convalescent COVID-19. The CDR3 DNA is TGTGCCAGTAGTTCAGCGAACGCTGAAGCTTTCTTT. Amino acids: CASSSANAEAFF.